One and the same sample provided the 29 T cell receptor beta chains below, sequenced in a study of T cells after yellow fever vaccination. MiXCR, applied by TCRdb to the 5' RACE reads, yields one record per CDR3 protein. The data contain some 300,000 distinct CDR3 sequences, roughly 3.5% of them seen just once; the ten biggest clones take up 23%. Sequenced here: PBMCs, sampled on the day of the yellow fever booster vaccination. Receptors were obtained from a man aged 18 to 30 who received the YFV17D yellow fever vaccine.

Of note for this clonotype: A much larger clone differs by one base, so this may be a read error. V and J are TRBV6-5 and TRBJ2-7; 12 nucleotides agree with TRBD1. The DNA end is a closer match to TRBJ2-1, so the J assignment may be wrong. Germline CDR1 and CDR2: MNHEY and SVGAGI. The CDR3 loop spans 14 amino acids. CDR3 in amino acids: CASVRGQGAYEQFF. CDR3 coding DNA: TGTGCCAGCGTCAGGGGACAGGGGGCTTACGAGCAGTTCTTC.

The table lists this clonotype with many counts. This chain joins TRBV28 and TRBJ2-3, with TRBD2 identical over 8 bases. This CDR3 is 17 amino acids long. Germline V gene sequence: CDR1 MDHEN, CDR2 SYDVKM. V lost 5 bases, J lost 6 bases, and 16 bases stayed unmatched. CDR3 residues: CASSPTGGGPATDTQYF. The CDR3 nucleotides read TGTGCCAGCAGTCCCACGGGGGGGGGTCCCGCAACTGATACGCAGTATTTT.

This clonotype was detected ten times or more. V and J are TRBV5-1 and TRBJ2-1; 7 bases align to TRBD1. Germline V gene sequence: CDR1 SGHRS, CDR2 YFSETQ. This CDR3 is built from 13 residues. The junction had 6 bases not matched to a gene; V was cut back by 5 bases and J by 7 bases. The CDR3 is CASRQGQTNEQFF. In DNA, the CDR3 is TGCGCCAGCAGGCAGGGACAGACGAATGAGCAGTTCTTC.

The rearrangement uses TRBV4-1 and TRBJ2-7; TRBD2 matches at 7 bases. The CDR3 is made up of 16 amino acids. The germline V gene encodes CDR1 MGHRA and CDR2 YSYEKL. J gave up 3 bases and V 4 bases, and 12 bases lay outside the gene matches. CDR3 amino acids: CASSLSLPSGGYEQYF. CDR3 in DNA: TGCGCCAGCAGCCTCTCCCTGCCTAGCGGAGGCTACGAGCAGTACTTC.

In this sample, this clonotype turned up many times. CDR3 DNA: TGCGCCAGCAGCTGGTGGACAGGGGGCTTTGAGGACACTGAAGCTTTCTTT. Its protein product is CASSWWTGGFEDTEAFF. The chain links TRBV5-1 to TRBJ1-1; 11 nucleotides line up with TRBD1. Per germline, CDR1 SGHRS and CDR2 YFSETQ. This CDR3 has 17 residues. Trimming removed 3 bases from V and 3 bases from J; junction bases left unmatched: 10.

This clonotype has just a few counts. The rearrangement joins TRBV11-2 to TRBJ2-5; D could derive from TRBD1 or TRBD2 (5 bases each). CDR1 is SGHAT, CDR2 FQNNGV, per germline. CDR3 length: 17 residues. Trimming pared 3 bases from V and 1 base from J, leaving 18 bases between. For the CDR3, the DNA is TGTGCCAGCAGCTTCAGTCCGGGGCGGTTCCCCCAAGAGACCCAGTACTTC. Translation gives CASSFSPGRFPQETQYF.

This clonotype was picked up many times. The chain uses TRBV23-1 and TRBJ2-5; D is unresolved. TRBV23-1 is an ORF for which the function is uncertain. The V end was cut by 4 bases, the J end by 1 base, with 16 bases between. The CDR3 has 16 amino acids. The CDR3: CASSPLQIPTQETQYF. The CDR3 bases are TGCGCCAGCAGTCCCCTCCAGATACCAACCCAAGAGACCCAGTACTTC.

This clonotype was seen a few times. V usage is TRBV6-2 or TRBV6-3 and J usage is TRBJ1-2, with D possibly TRBD1 on 5 matching bases. The CDR3 sequence is 13 residues long. Germline CDR1 and CDR2: MNHEY and SVGEGT. V lost 8 bases and J lost 8, with 18 bases in between. CDR3 sequence reads: CASGYQGDGGYTF. The CDR3 nucleotides are TGTGCCAGCGGATACCAAGGGGACGGCGGCTACACCTTC.

This clonotype has ten or more counts. V is TRBV5-1 and J is TRBJ2-2; TRBD1 matches at 10 bases. V was clipped by 5 bases and J by 3 bases; unmatched bases: 1. From germline, CDR1 is SGHRS and CDR2 YFSETQ. There are 14 residues in the CDR3. As DNA, the CDR3 is TGCGCCAGCAGTGGACAGGGGGACACCGGGGAGCTGTTTTTT. Translating gives CASSGQGDTGELFF.

This clonotype was observed at least ten times. The DNA for the CDR3 is TGCAGTGCTAGACTCCAGGGGGAATCCTACGAGCAGTACTTC. This codes for CSARLQGESYEQYF. This chain joins TRBV20-1 and TRBJ2-7, with TRBD1 identical over 7 bases. The junction had 5 bases not matched to a gene; V was cut back by 2 bases and J by 1 base. Germline values: CDR1 DFQATT, CDR2 SNEGSKA (reference sequence). The CDR3 has 14 residues.

This clonotype showed up many times. The rearrangement uses TRBV5-1 and TRBJ1-1; D not certain. Trimming took 3 bases from V and 4 from J, leaving 13 bases between them. The CDR3 spans 14 residues. Germline V gene sequence: CDR1 SGHRS, CDR2 YFSETQ. The CDR3 loop reads CASSSRRAATEAFF. The CDR3 DNA is TGCGCCAGCAGCTCCCGACGAGCGGCCACTGAAGCTTTCTTT.

This clonotype was found a few times. The CDR3 region has the DNA TGTGCCAGCAGTTACACGCCTACCTACGAGCAGTACTTC. It is translated as CASSYTPTYEQYF. The chain recombines TRBV6-5 with TRBJ2-7; D unclear. The length of the CDR3 is 13 residues. CDR1 is MNHEY, CDR2 SVGAGI, per germline. V shed 2 bases and J shed 2 bases, with 7 bases lying between them.

The CDR3: CASSQGQGLNEQFF. CDR3 sequence (DNA): TGCGCCAGCAGCCAAGGACAGGGCTTAAATGAGCAGTTCTTC. V gene TRBV4-3 combines with J gene TRBJ2-1; 7 bases line up with TRBD1. The germline V gene encodes CDR1 LGHNA and CDR2 YSLEER. V gave up 1 base and J gave up 7 bases; unmatched junction bases: 4. This CDR3 is built from 14 residues.

In this sample, this clonotype turned up many times. This rearrangement joins TRBV7-9 to TRBJ2-3; TRBD2 matches 10 bases. The V and J ends lost 2 bases and 5 bases, in that order; junction bases with no gene match: 4. The CDR3 extends over 15 amino acids. CDR1 is SEHNR, CDR2 FQNEAQ, per germline (reference sequence). CDR3 amino acids: CASSLSGGAIDTQYF. In DNA, the CDR3 is TGTGCCAGCAGCTTAAGCGGGGGGGCGATAGATACGCAGTATTTT. The full variable domain, in which reference TRBV7-9 and TRBJ2-3 provide the parts outside the CDR3, is DTGVSQNPRHKITKRGQNVTFRCDPISEHNRLYWYRQTLGQGPEFLTYFQNEAQLEKSRLLSDRFSAERPKGSFSTLEIQRTEQGDSAMYLCASSLSGGAIDTQYFGPGTRLTVL.

Ten or more counts support this clonotype. The chain couples TRBV7-9 to TRBJ2-1; maybe TRBD2 (5 bases). Trimming pared 4 bases from V and 3 bases from J, leaving 16 bases between. The CDR3 covers 16 residues. Looked up from germline, CDR1 is SEHNR and CDR2 is FQNEAQ (reference sequence). The CDR3 loop reads CASSSSRLDFYNEQFF. The CDR3 coding sequence is TGTGCCAGCAGCTCATCCCGACTGGACTTCTACAATGAGCAGTTCTTC. Filled out from reference TRBV7-9 and TRBJ2-1, the complete variable domain reads DTGVSQNPRHKITKRGQNVTFRCDPISEHNRLYWYRQTLGQGPEFLTYFQNEAQLEKSRLLSDRFSAERPKGSFSTLEIQRTEQGDSAMYLCASSSSRLDFYNEQFFGPGTRLTVL.

The table lists this clonotype with many counts. J is TRBJ1-2 and V is TRBV4-1, with TRBD1 matching over 8 bases. Germline V gives CDR1 MGHRA, CDR2 YSYEKL. With 0 bases clipped from V and 8 bases from J, the junction kept 14 bases outside the gene matches. The CDR3 covers 17 residues. CDR3 DNA sequence: TGCGCCAGCAGCCAAGAAAGGAGGACAGGGCCGGTGTTGGGCTACACCTTC. Translation: CASSQERRTGPVLGYTF.

This clonotype was observed many times. The genes are TRBV18 and TRBJ2-7, with a possible D match to TRBD2 (5 bases). Trimming cost V 0 bases and J 6 bases, with 9 bases left between them. Germline CDR1 KGHSH, CDR2 LQKENI. The CDR3 is made up of 13 amino acids. The CDR3 is CASSPPGALEQYF. CDR3 DNA: TGTGCCAGCTCACCACCGGGAGCGCTCGAGCAGTACTTC.

This clonotype came up a few times. This sequence joins TRBV3-1 and TRBJ1-4; no clear D gene. The CDR3 totals 11 residues. Germline V lookup: CDR1 LGHDT, CDR2 YNNKEL (reference sequence). Trimming removed 4 bases at V and 8 bases at J, with 5 bases between. CDR3 protein: CASSRLEKLFF. CDR3 DNA: TGTGCCAGCAGCCGCCTGGAAAAACTGTTTTTT.

This chain joins TRBV9 and TRBJ1-6; 8 nucleotides align to TRBD1. V lost 4 bases to trimming and J lost 7 bases; unmatched junction nucleotides: 7. The CDR3 runs 15 residues. Germline loops: CDR1 SGDLS, CDR2 YYNGEE. Written as DNA, the CDR3 is TGTGCCAGCAGCAACCGGGACAGGCTGAATTCACCCCTCCACTTT. This gives the protein CASSNRDRLNSPLHF.

CDR3 nucleotides: TGCGCCAGCAGCACGACCGGGACAAACAAAGAGACCCAGTACTTC. Translating it yields CASSTTGTNKETQYF. The chain employs TRBV5-1 and TRBJ2-5; D might be TRBD1 (6 bases). This CDR3 is built from 15 residues. Germline lookup yields CDR1 SGHRS and CDR2 YFSETQ. V lost 4 bases and J lost 3, with 16 bases in between.

This clonotype was recorded a few times. The junction departs from the called germline gene at one end, perhaps through a read error. The chain links TRBV12-3 or TRBV12-4 to TRBJ2-7; TRBD1 might be the D (5 bases). CDR3 size: 15 residues. This CDR3 is CASSLMSDSYYEKYF. DNA of the CDR3: TGTGCCAGCAGTTTAATGTCCGACAGCTACTACGAGAAGTACTTC.

CDR3 sequence reads: CASSGETSGEFF. In DNA form, the CDR3 reads TGTGCCAGCAGTGGCGAGACAAGCGGTGAATTCTTC. This sequence joins TRBV25-1 and TRBJ2-1; perhaps TRBD2 as D (5 bases). The germline CDR1 and CDR2 sequences are MGHDK and SYGVNS. This CDR3 has 12 residues. Trimming took 4 bases from V and 16 from J, leaving 17 bases between them.

Many counts were recorded for this clonotype. The chain has TRBV7-9 and TRBJ2-3, with D unresolved. The germline gives CDR1 SEHNR, CDR2 FQNEAQ (reference sequence). Trimming cost V 1 base and J 6 bases, with 14 bases left between them. The CDR3 totals 15 residues. CDR3 DNA sequence: TGTGCCAGCAGCTTAGTGGCAGCCGGGCCGGATACGCAGTATTTT. Translated, it gives CASSLVAAGPDTQYF.

The rearrangement joins TRBV20-1 to TRBJ2-3; 12 nucleotides match TRBD2. The CDR3 is 15 residues long. Germline CDR1 and CDR2: DFQATT and SNEGSKA (reference sequence). V lost 4 bases to trimming and J lost 2 bases; unmatched junction nucleotides: 4. The CDR3, as DNA: TGCAGTGCTACTAGACTAGCGGGGGTCACAGATACGCAGTATTTT. Protein: CSATRLAGVTDTQYF.

V usage is TRBV6-5 and J usage is TRBJ1-4; D is undetermined. This CDR3 has 13 residues. Germline CDR1 reads MNHEY; CDR2 reads SVGAGI. The V end was cut by 0 bases, the J end by 15 bases, with 14 bases between. The CDR3 reads CASSYSQTTLLFF. Written as DNA, the CDR3 is TGTGCCAGCAGTTACTCGCAGACGACCCTTTTGTTTTTT.

This clonotype appeared a few times. CDR3 sequence (DNA): TGCGCCAGCAGCCAACAGGGGGCCTTCGAGACCCAGTACTTC. Its translation is CASSQQGAFETQYF. The chain is built from TRBV5-1 and TRBJ2-5; 9 bases agree with TRBD1. CDR1 and CDR2 (germline): SGHRS, YFSETQ. After removal of 4 bases from V and 5 bases from J, the junction contained 6 bases not matched to a gene. This CDR3 has 14 amino acids.

This clonotype was found many times. The chain employs TRBV7-9 and TRBJ2-7, with TRBD1 matching 8 bases. CDR1 and CDR2 from the germline V gene are SEHNR and FQNEAQ (reference sequence). CDR3 length: 14 residues. Germline trimming cut 1 base from V and 2 bases from J; bases unmatched to any gene: 1. CDR3 region: CASSLGTGTYEQYV. CDR3 coding DNA: TGTGCCAGCAGCTTAGGGACAGGGACCTACGAGCAGTACGTC.

This clonotype was recorded a few times. The junction shows a germline mismatch at one end, possibly a read error. This CDR3 is CASSGSLTGTYF. The CDR3 nucleotides read TGTGCCAGCAGCGGATCGTTGACGGGGACCTACTTC. The chain couples TRBV7-9 to TRBJ1-2; weak D call: TRBD1 (5 bases). This CDR3 is 12 amino acids long. The germline gives CDR1 SEHNR, CDR2 FQNEAQ (reference sequence). The variable domain in full, completed from reference TRBV7-9 and TRBJ1-2, reads DTGVSQNPRHKITKRGQNVTFRCDPISEHNRLYWYRQTLGQGPEFLTYFQNEAQLEKSRLLSDRFSAERPKGSFSTLEIQRTEQGDSAMYLCASSGSLTGTYFGSGTRLTVV.

This clonotype has a handful of counts. J is TRBJ1-5 and V is TRBV2, with D perhaps TRBD1 (5 bases). Germline V lookup: CDR1 SNHLY, CDR2 FYNNEI. The CDR3 sequence is 18 residues long. The V end lost 1 base, the J end lost 0 bases, and 16 bases lay between the germline ends. For the CDR3, the DNA is TGTGCCAGCAGTGAAGAAAAAAGAAGGACACTTAGCAATCAGCCCCAGCATTTT. The encoded protein is CASSEEKRRTLSNQPQHF.